Each of the 10 T cell receptor beta chains below was sequenced from the same sample in a study of CD4 and CD8 cells across lung adenocarcinoma regions. TCRdb recomputed calls from the PCR reads with MiXCR, one row per CDR3 protein. The sample has about 12,000 distinct CDR3 sequences, about 50% seen once; the top ten hold 25% to 30%. The sequenced material came from CD8+ T cells from the margin of a lung tumor. Receptors originate from a male donor with lung adenocarcinoma. The CD4 and CD8 labels of this study may be unreliable.

This clonotype was recorded only once. This rearrangement joins TRBV9 to TRBJ2-1; no clear D. Germline values: CDR1 SGDLS, CDR2 YYNGEE. Trimming removed 1 base at V and 13 bases at J, with 18 bases between. The CDR3 is made up of 14 amino acids. The CDR3 sequence: CASSVSPPKETQFF. As DNA, the CDR3 is TGTGCCAGCAGCGTATCCCCCCCTAAGGAGACCCAGTTCTTC.

The table lists this clonotype with a count of one. V is TRBV10-2 and J is TRBJ2-3; 11 bases are a match to TRBD2. Trimming at V came to 7 bases and at J to 0 bases, leaving 9 bases not matched to a gene. Germline CDR1 reads WSHSY; CDR2 reads SAAADI. The CDR3 has 17 residues. The CDR3 DNA sequence: TGCGCCAGCACCCTAGGGACTAGCGGATTGAGCACAGATACGCAGTATTTT. Its protein product is CASTLGTSGLSTDTQYF.

This clonotype was seen ten or more times. The V gene is TRBV12-3 or TRBV12-4, the J gene TRBJ2-3; D not resolved. Trimming shortened V by 3 bases and J by 1 base, and 5 bases separated the two germline ends. The CDR3 totals 13 residues. In DNA form, the CDR3 reads TGTGCCAGCAGTTTTTTAGGCACAGATACGCAGTATTTT. It codes for CASSFLGTDTQYF.

Many counts were recorded for this clonotype. The genes are TRBV11-3 and TRBJ2-3, with 8 bases matching TRBD2. The CDR3 contains 16 residues. Germline V lookup: CDR1 SGHNT, CDR2 YENEEA. V gave up 0 bases and J gave up 2 bases; unmatched junction bases: 4. CDR3 sequence reads: CASSLENGRATDTQYF. Written as DNA, the CDR3 is TGTGCCAGCAGCTTAGAAAACGGGAGGGCCACAGATACGCAGTATTTT.

This clonotype was seen just once. The CDR3 spells CARRLAKDIQYF. For the CDR3, the DNA is TGTGCGAGGCGCTTAGCCAAAGATATTCAGTATTTT. The chain carries TRBV7-2 and TRBJ2-3; D gene unclear. The CDR3 covers 12 residues. Germline values: CDR1 SGHTA, CDR2 FQGNSA.

This clonotype is termed medium-sized. The J gene is TRBJ2-1, the V gene TRBV6-1; TRBD2 aligns across 9 bases. The J call could be wrong; TRBJ2-7 is a better fit for the DNA end. CDR3 size: 15 residues. CDR1 and CDR2 from the germline V gene are MNHNS and SASEGT. CDR3 region: CASSEFSGSSYEQYF. The CDR3 DNA follows: TGTGCCAGCAGTGAATTTAGCGGGAGCTCCTACGAGCAGTACTTC.

This clonotype is a singleton in its sample. At one boundary the junction diverges from the germline segment, which might be a read error. The V gene is TRBV27, the J gene TRBJ2-4; D possibly corresponds to TRBD1 (5 bases). Germline loops: CDR1 MNHEY, CDR2 SMNVEV (reference sequence). The CDR3 is 13 amino acids. This chain's CDR3 is CASSLTGTDTQYF. The CDR3 DNA reads as TGTGCCAGCAGCCTTACAGGCACAGACACGCAGTACTTT.

The chain uses TRBV5-4 and TRBJ1-2; no definite D call. The V gene's germline CDR1 is SGHNT and CDR2 YYREEE (reference sequence). Trimming removed 3 bases from V and 3 bases from J, with 15 bases in between. This CDR3 spans 15 amino acids. The CDR3, as DNA: TGTGCCAGCAGCTCAGAGTGGGGAATTGACTATGGCTACACCTTC. Amino acid sequence: CASSSEWGIDYGYTF.

Turning to this clonotype: The conserved phenylalanine or tryptophan normally closing the CDR3 is absent here, so this likely arose from a read error. The limits of the CDR3 on the DNA are not certain, so only TCRdb's listed CDR3 is given. V gene TRBV6-1 combines with J gene TRBJ2-5; the table's D call TRBD1 went unverified against the DNA. From its first to its last residue, the CDR3 has 14 amino acids. Germline CDR1 reads MNHNS; CDR2 reads SASEGT. The CDR3 sequence: CASREQGLQETQHS.

J is TRBJ2-3 and V is TRBV6-2 or TRBV6-3, with a tentative D call TRBD1 (5 bases). The CDR3 sequence is 13 residues long. Trimming took 8 bases from V and 2 from J, leaving 11 bases between them. CDR1 is MNHEY and CDR2 is SVGEGT in the germline V gene. CDR3 amino acids: CASATDTTDTQYF. In DNA form, the CDR3 reads TGTGCCAGCGCGACGGACACCACAGATACGCAGTATTTT.